This T cell receptor (beta chain) comes out of a study of post-analysis software for immune sequencing data. Study findings and constraints: Patients carried roughly 5 TRBV segments more frequently than controls did, and TRBV5-6, TRBV5-1 and TRBV20-1 were among them. The F measure placed samples prepared in the same batch into strongly shared clusters. Controls significantly exceeded multiple sclerosis patients in normalized Chao1 diversity.

A remark on this clonotype: Antigen unknown.

Every TCR beta cDNA library bore unique molecular identifiers. TCRdb re-analysed the PCR reads in MiXCR, keeping a single row per CDR3 protein. The sample records about 150,000 distinct CDR3 sequences, 30% being singletons. CDR1 is LGHDT, CDR2 YNNKEL, per germline (reference sequence). V shed 1 base and J 0 bases; nucleotides not matched to a gene: 2. CDR3 length equals 16 residues. Material for sequencing was blood. This sequence was found in a girl aged 5 to 17 with multiple sclerosis. The genes are TRBV3-1 and TRBJ2-5, with TRBD1 matching 10 bases. This CDR3 reads CASSQGTGGYQETQYF. The CDR3 DNA is TGTGCCAGCAGCCAAGGGACAGGGGGTTACCAAGAGACCCAGTACTTC.